Each of the 31 T cell receptor beta chains below was sequenced from the same sample in a study of T cell responses to AZD1222 COVID-19 vaccine. Profiled with immunoSEQ multiplex PCR; TCRdb holds only in-frame clones, not every one. This sample yields 75,000 to 90,000 clones, of which approximately 83% are seen a single time; over 10% belongs to the top ten. Sequencing used peripheral blood, obtained 28 days after the second AZD1222 dose. These receptors were taken from an adult who received the AZD1222 COVID-19 vaccine.

The chain is built from TRBV9 and TRBJ2-2; 7 nucleotides align to TRBD1. There are 18 residues in the CDR3. V shed 3 bases and J 2 bases; nucleotides not matched to a gene: 13. CDR1 is SGDLS and CDR2 is YYNGEE in the germline V gene. As DNA, the CDR3 is TGTGCCAGCAGCGCCCCTTCAGAGGGGGCGTCAAACACCGGGGAGCTGTTTTTT. It yields the protein CASSAPSEGASNTGELFF.

The DNA for the CDR3 is TGTGCCAGTAGTATAGCGACCGGGACGGACCAACTAGCCAAAAACATTCAGTACTTC. Protein: CASSIATGTDQLAKNIQYF. This rearrangement joins TRBV19 to TRBJ2-4; D could derive from TRBD1 or TRBD2 (5 bases each). CDR3 length: 19 residues. Germline V CDR1 and CDR2: LNHDA, SQIVND (reference sequence). With 1 base removed from V and 0 bases from J, the gap between germline ends came to 19 bases.

The CDR3 DNA reads as TGCGCCAGCAGCCATCAGGGACTTAATTCACCCCTCCACTTT. It translates to CASSHQGLNSPLHF. V usage is TRBV4-3 and J usage is TRBJ1-6; tentatively, D is TRBD1 (5 bases). Between the trimmed V and J ends, which lost 3 bases and 6 bases, there was a span of 9 bases. Germline values: CDR1 LGHNA, CDR2 YSLEER. The CDR3 has 14 residues.

This chain uses TRBV28 with TRBJ1-6; D is unresolved. CDR3 length equals 14 residues. Germline V gene data show CDR1 as MDHEN and CDR2 as SYDVKM. Trimming took off 7 bases at V and 0 bases at J, with 7 bases between the two ends. For the CDR3, the DNA is TGTGCCAGCAATGGAGGCTCCTATAATTCACCCCTCCACTTT. It translates to CASNGGSYNSPLHF.

The chain joins TRBV7-2 to TRBJ2-7, with 10 bases aligning to TRBD2. V lost 0 bases and J lost 0; bases outside the gene matches: 8. The germline gives CDR1 SGHTA, CDR2 FQGNSA. This CDR3 spans 18 amino acids. CDR3 sequence: CASSLANRGTSVSYEQYF. CDR3 nucleotide sequence: TGTGCCAGCAGCTTAGCGAATAGGGGGACTAGCGTCTCCTACGAGCAGTACTTC.

The chain recombines TRBV6-2 or TRBV6-3 with TRBJ1-1; D is possibly TRBD1 (5 bases). The CDR3 consists of 15 residues. Germline CDR1 MNHEY, CDR2 SVGEGT. Trimming left V 0 bases short and J 4 bases short, with 12 bases between. This CDR3 reads CASSYSSGQGTEAFF. DNA for the CDR3: TGTGCCAGCAGTTACTCGTCGGGGCAGGGCACTGAAGCTTTCTTT.

This sequence joins TRBV11-3 and TRBJ2-5; D possibly corresponds to TRBD1 (5 bases). This CDR3 contains 14 residues. CDR1 and CDR2 (germline): SGHNT, YENEEA. Between the trimmed V and J ends, which lost 5 bases and 5 bases, there was a span of 15 bases. The CDR3 loop is CASSSQGGWETQYF. Here the CDR3 DNA reads TGTGCCAGCAGCAGTCAGGGCGGCTGGGAGACCCAGTACTTC.

The rearrangement joins TRBV25-1 to TRBJ1-6, with 8 bases that match TRBD1. Germline V gene sequence: CDR1 MGHDK, CDR2 SYGVNS. V gave up 2 bases and J gave up 1 base; unmatched junction bases: 7. The CDR3 extends over 18 amino acids. The CDR3 DNA reads TGTGCCAGCAGTGAACGACAGGGGCTAGGTTCCTATAATTCACCCCTCCACTTT. Protein sequence: CASSERQGLGSYNSPLHF.

This chain joins TRBV7-2 and TRBJ1-2; tentative D call: TRBD1 (6 bases). Germline assignment: CDR1 SGHTA and CDR2 FQGNSA. The V gene lost 1 base and the J gene lost 5 bases, with 11 bases spanning the gap. CDR3 length equals 14 residues. The chain's CDR3 is CASSLGDTPYGYTF. CDR3 DNA sequence: TGTGCCAGCAGCTTAGGGGACACACCTTATGGCTACACCTTC.

This chain links TRBV19 with TRBJ1-1; 7 bases are shared with TRBD1. Germline-derived CDR1 and CDR2 are LNHDA and SQIVND (reference sequence). The V and J ends lost 4 bases and 1 base, in that order; junction bases with no gene match: 6. The CDR3 sequence is 15 residues long. CDR3 sequence: CASSTGDRRNTEAFF. DNA for the CDR3: TGTGCCAGTAGTACGGGGGACAGACGGAACACTGAAGCTTTCTTT.

The gene calls are TRBV19 and TRBJ2-2, with D possibly being TRBD1 (5 bases). Trimming pared 3 bases from V and 4 bases from J, leaving 12 bases between. The CDR3 covers 15 residues. Germline-derived CDR1 and CDR2 are LNHDA and SQIVND (reference sequence). CDR3 nucleotides: TGTGCCAGTAGTATTTGGGGCCATCTCACCGGGGAGCTGTTTTTT. This encodes CASSIWGHLTGELFF.

Regarding this clone: The germline gene is not matched at one end of the junction; a read error may be the cause. The genes are TRBV5-8 and TRBJ2-1; tentatively, D is TRBD2 (5 bases). CDR1 SGHTS and CDR2 YDEGEE come from the germline V gene. This CDR3 has 14 residues. The DNA for the CDR3 is TGTGCCAGCAGCTTCGGAATGAGGGCAAATGGGCAGTTCTTC. Amino acid sequence: CASSFGMRANGQFF. Filled out from reference TRBV5-8 and TRBJ2-1, the complete variable domain reads EAGVTQSPTHLIKTRGQQATLRCSPISGHTSVYWYQQALGLGLQFLLWYDEGEERNRGNFPPRFSGRQFPNYSSELNVNALELEDSALYLCASSFGMRANGQFFGPGTRLTVL.

V is TRBV9 and J is TRBJ2-3; 10 bases fit TRBD2. CDR1 and CDR2 from the germline V gene are SGDLS and YYNGEE. The CDR3 totals 15 residues. Trimming at V came to 0 bases and at J to 6 bases, leaving 4 bases not matched to a gene. The CDR3 DNA is TGTGCCAGCAGCGTAGGAAGCGGGAGGGAGGATACGCAGTATTTT. It is translated as CASSVGSGREDTQYF.

This chain links TRBV7-6 with TRBJ2-7; 9 positions match TRBD1. The germline CDR1 and CDR2 sequences are SGHVS and FNYEAQ. There are 16 residues in the CDR3. V was clipped by 3 bases and J by 4 bases; unmatched bases: 10. The CDR3 spells CASSLNPGQGAYEQYF. The CDR3 DNA sequence: TGTGCCAGCAGCTTGAACCCGGGACAGGGAGCTTACGAGCAGTACTTC.

This chain links TRBV10-3 with TRBJ2-7; 13 bases agree with TRBD2. This CDR3 contains 15 residues. The germline gives CDR1 ENHRY, CDR2 SYGVKD. V lost 8 bases to trimming and J lost 0 bases; unmatched junction nucleotides: 4. The CDR3 region has the DNA TGTGCCATCGGGACTAGCGGGGCTTTCTCCTACGAGCAGTACTTC. Its protein is CAIGTSGAFSYEQYF.

This clone appeared once. The V gene is TRBV5-8, the J gene TRBJ2-2; D remains ambiguous. CDR1 and CDR2 from the germline V gene are SGHTS and YDEGEE. Trimming shortened V by 0 bases and J by 6 bases, and 15 bases separated the two germline ends. The CDR3 has 16 residues. The CDR3 DNA reads TGTGCCAGCAGCTTGGTTGTCCGGGCGGATCCCGGGGAGCTGTTTTTT. This encodes CASSLVVRADPGELFF.

This chain links TRBV7-2 with TRBJ2-1; TRBD2 is a possible D gene (5 bases). Germline-derived CDR1 and CDR2 are SGHTA and FQGNSA. V was clipped by 3 bases and J by 7 bases, with 10 bases between them. The CDR3 is 13 amino acids. The CDR3 nucleotides are TGTGCCAGCAGCTTCGCGGGCCAGAATGAGCAGTTCTTC. Translated: CASSFAGQNEQFF. Full variable domain (remainder filled in from reference TRBV7-2 and TRBJ2-1): GAGVSQSPSNKVTEKGKDVELRCDPISGHTALYWYRQSLGQGLEFLIYFQGNSAPDKSGLPSDRFSAERTGGSVSTLTIQRTQQEDSAVYLCASSFAGQNEQFFGPGTRLTVL.

The rearrangement links TRBV19 to TRBJ1-5, with D perhaps matching TRBD1 (6 bases). The germline V gene has CDR1 LNHDA and CDR2 SQIVND (reference sequence). V dropped 3 bases and J dropped 8 bases, with 23 bases sitting between them. This CDR3 region has 17 residues. The CDR3 bases are TGTGCCAGTAGTATTTTGGTCCCTCGAGTGAGGGGGAAGCCCCAGCATTTT. Protein sequence: CASSILVPRVRGKPQHF.

The chain couples TRBV18 to TRBJ2-2; no firm D call. The CDR3 is made up of 14 amino acids. From germline, CDR1 is KGHSH and CDR2 LQKENI. V lost 0 bases to trimming and J lost 5 bases, with 7 bases between them. CDR3 loop: CASSPPGWTGELFF. The CDR3 coding sequence is TGTGCCAGCTCACCACCGGGTTGGACCGGGGAGCTGTTTTTT.

This chain links TRBV3-1 (or the pseudogene TRBV3-2) with TRBJ1-6; unclear D gene. Germline lookup yields CDR1 LGHDT and CDR2 YNNKEL (reference sequence). The CDR3 contains 15 residues. V was trimmed by 5 bases and J by 6 bases, leaving 14 bases between them. The CDR3: CASSDLLGSNSPLHF. DNA for the CDR3: TGTGCCAGCAGCGACCTCCTAGGTAGTAATTCACCCCTCCACTTT.

This sequence joins TRBV7-8 and TRBJ2-3; 13 bases are a match to TRBD2. J gave up 9 bases and V 5 bases, and 5 bases lay outside the gene matches. The CDR3 sequence is 14 residues long. Germline-derived CDR1 and CDR2 are SGHVS and FQNEAQ. The CDR3 loop is CASSLGTSGTTQYF. CDR3 in DNA: TGTGCCAGCAGCCTTGGGACTAGCGGGACAACGCAGTATTTT.

V usage is TRBV7-9 and J usage is TRBJ2-1, with D possibly TRBD1 on 6 matching bases. Germline V gives CDR1 SEHNR, CDR2 FQNEAQ (reference sequence). The CDR3 has 14 amino acids. The V end lost 3 bases, the J end lost 5 bases, and 11 bases lay between the germline ends. The DNA for the CDR3 is TGTGCCAGCAGCTTTGGACAGCGAGACAATGAGCAGTTCTTC. Amino acid sequence: CASSFGQRDNEQFF. The variable domain in full, with the rest retrieved from reference TRBV7-9 and TRBJ2-1, is DTGVSQNPRHKITKRGQNVTFRCDPISEHNRLYWYRQTLGQGPEFLTYFQNEAQLEKSRLLSDRFSAERPKGSFSTLEIQRTEQGDSAMYLCASSFGQRDNEQFFGPGTRLTVL.

This chain links TRBV3-1 (or the pseudogene TRBV3-2) with TRBJ1-1; D is possibly TRBD1 (5 bases). The CDR3 length is 14 residues. The ends were cut back, 2 bases at V and 7 bases at J, with 14 bases in the middle. The germline V gene encodes CDR1 LGHDT and CDR2 YNNKEL (reference sequence). CDR3 in DNA: TGTGCCAGCAGCCAATTCTCCGGGACGGGTGAAGCTTTCTTT. Its translation: CASSQFSGTGEAFF.

V usage is TRBV7-2 and J usage is TRBJ2-7; 10 bases map to TRBD1. The CDR3 consists of 15 residues. Per the germline V gene, CDR1 is SGHTA and CDR2 is FQGNSA. The ends lost 5 bases at V and 0 bases at J; junction bases unmatched: 4. DNA for the CDR3: TGTGCCAGCAGCCCCTGGACAGGGGGCTCCTACGAGCAGTACTTC. This translates into CASSPWTGGSYEQYF. Full variable domain (rest looked up from reference TRBV7-2 and TRBJ2-7): GAGVSQSPSNKVTEKGKDVELRCDPISGHTALYWYRQSLGQGLEFLIYFQGNSAPDKSGLPSDRFSAERTGGSVSTLTIQRTQQEDSAVYLCASSPWTGGSYEQYFGPGTRLTVT.

V usage is TRBV2 and J usage is TRBJ1-5, with 9 bases lining up with TRBD1. The J segment lost 1 base and the V segment lost 5 bases, leaving 9 bases of the junction unmatched. Germline V gene sequence: CDR1 SNHLY, CDR2 FYNNEI. The CDR3 has 17 residues. The chain's CDR3 is CASSSGTGKASNQPQHF. CDR3 nucleotide sequence: TGTGCCAGCAGTTCCGGGACAGGGAAGGCAAGCAATCAGCCCCAGCATTTT.

This sequence joins TRBV24-1 and TRBJ1-5; TRBD1 might be the D (5 bases). With 6 bases removed from V and 0 bases from J, the gap between germline ends came to 8 bases. Germline CDR1 is KGHDR and CDR2 is SFDVKD. CDR3 length: 14 amino acids. The CDR3 reads CATSLTASNQPQHF. Written as DNA, the CDR3 is TGTGCCACCAGTCTGACAGCTAGCAATCAGCCCCAGCATTTT.

The rearrangement uses TRBV7-2 and TRBJ2-7; D gene uncertain. The V end lost 5 bases, the J end lost 3 bases, and 5 bases lay between the germline ends. The germline V gene has CDR1 SGHTA and CDR2 FQGNSA. The CDR3 totals 11 residues. The CDR3 DNA is TGTGCCAGCAGCGTTCACTACGAGCAGTACTTC. It translates to CASSVHYEQYF.

The V call is TRBV12-3 or TRBV12-4, the J call TRBJ1-5; D not certain. CDR3 size: 12 residues. Trimming stripped 3 bases from V and 5 bases from J, with 5 bases between. CDR3 protein: CASSFEDQPQHF. CDR3 in DNA: TGTGCCAGCAGTTTCGAGGATCAGCCCCAGCATTTT.

The sample holds one count of this clone. The chain combines TRBV27 with TRBJ2-7; maybe TRBD1 (6 bases). The V and J ends lost 6 bases and 0 bases respectively, with 15 bases between them. This CDR3 contains 15 residues. From germline, CDR1 is MNHEY and CDR2 SMNVEV (reference sequence). The CDR3 loop is CASRVGFRGSYEQYF. CDR3 nucleotides: TGTGCCAGCAGAGTTGGCTTCAGGGGCTCCTACGAGCAGTACTTC.

There are a few counts of this clone. The chain recombines TRBV9 with TRBJ1-2; D might be TRBD1 (5 bases). The germline V and J ends were trimmed by 0 bases and 2 bases, with 8 bases remaining between them. From germline, CDR1 is SGDLS and CDR2 YYNGEE. The CDR3 has 14 residues. The CDR3 is CASSVGGANYGYTF. The CDR3 bases are TGTGCCAGCAGCGTAGGTGGGGCAAACTATGGCTACACCTTC.

This clone was seen a single time. The chain couples TRBV11-2 to TRBJ1-1; 9 nucleotides align to TRBD1. The CDR3 totals 15 residues. Trimming removed 5 bases from V and 5 bases from J; junction bases left unmatched: 9. Germline V gene data show CDR1 as SGHAT and CDR2 as FQNNGV. CDR3 region: CASSPEGQGGTEAFF. DNA for the CDR3: TGTGCCAGCAGCCCAGAGGGACAGGGTGGGACTGAAGCTTTCTTT.